Listed below are T cell receptor beta chains from one sample, sequenced in a study of blood T cell repertoires in COVID-19. Clones were sequenced by immunoSEQ multiplex PCR, and TCRdb holds only the in-frame ones, with some missing. This table holds about 39,000 clones, roughly 80% found once. The source material was peripheral blood. These receptors all come from a man aged 55 to 70 in a cohort sampled during active COVID-19. The CDR3 runs from the conserved cysteine through the conserved F or W. The D gene is left open where the match is weak. Rows give clone size only sometimes, using once, few, many, or a class for an expanded clone.

j_call v_call d_call clone_size cdr3_aa cdr3_nt
TRBJ2-7 TRBV27 TRBD1 - CASSSGTGVLEQYF TGTGCCAGCAGTTCCGGGACAGGGGTCCTCGAGCAGTACTTC
TRBJ2-2 TRBV29-1 TRBD2 - CSVQRGTVAGELFF TGCAGCGTCCAGCGGGGGACCGTGGCCGGGGAGCTGTTTTTT
TRBJ1-4 TRBV6-6 TRBD1 - CASSLTGGREKLFF TGTGCCAGCAGCTTGACAGGGGGCCGTGAAAAACTGTTTTTT
TRBJ2-1 TRBV6-5 TRBD2 - CASSYVAGGPNEQFF TGTGCCAGCAGTTACGTAGCGGGGGGCCCCAATGAGCAGTTCTTC
TRBJ2-2 TRBV25-1 - few CASSSAGPDTGELFF TGTGCCAGCAGTTCCGCGGGGCCGGACACCGGGGAGCTGTTTTTT
TRBJ2-3 TRBV5-5 - - CASSLTGGRTDTQYF TGTGCCAGCAGCCTGACGGGGGGCAGGACAGATACGCAGTATTTT
TRBJ1-1 TRBV7-9 - - CASSLMGIENTEAFF TGTGCCAGCAGCTTAATGGGCATCGAGAACACTGAAGCTTTCTTT
TRBJ2-7 TRBV6-2/TRBV6-3 TRBD2 - CASSRRLATYEQYF TGTGCCAGCAGCCGCCGACTAGCAACCTACGAGCAGTACTTC
TRBJ2-2 TRBV24-1 - - CATSGPGRGTNTGELFF TGTGCCACCAGTGGCCCCGGACGGGGAACGAACACCGGGGAGCTGTTTTTT
TRBJ2-5 TRBV3-1/TRBV3-2 - - CASSQTQGNGETQYF TGTGCCAGCAGCCAAACCCAAGGAAACGGGGAGACCCAGTACTTC
TRBJ1-5 TRBV6-6 - few CASSPYSNQPQHF TGTGCCAGCAGTCCCTATAGCAATCAGCCCCAGCATTTT
TRBJ2-7 TRBV19 - - CATARGMGYEQYF TGTGCCACCGCTCGGGGGATGGGGTACGAGCAGTACTTC
TRBJ1-6 TRBV6-5 - few CASIPWVEDNSPLHF TGTGCCAGCATACCATGGGTGGAGGATAATTCACCCCTCCACTTT
TRBJ2-7 TRBV12-3/TRBV12-4 - - CASSTQGTYEQYF TGTGCCAGCAGTACTCAGGGGACCTACGAGCAGTACTTC
TRBJ1-1 TRBV7-8 - - CASSLGGHANTEAFF TGTGCCAGCAGCTTAGGGGGACACGCGAACACTGAAGCTTTCTTT
TRBJ2-1 TRBV19 - once CASSIGGNEQFF TGTGCCAGTAGTATAGGCGGTAATGAGCAGTTCTTC
TRBJ1-5 TRBV4-1 - few CASSQVGGEHQPQHF TGCGCCAGCAGCCAAGTTGGAGGGGAACACCAGCCCCAGCATTTT
TRBJ1-2 TRBV7-2 TRBD1 - CASSPMGQVYGYTF TGTGCCAGCAGCCCCATGGGACAGGTCTATGGCTACACCTTC
TRBJ1-4 TRBV13 TRBD1 once CASSHGQGIGRKLFF TGTGCCAGCAGCCATGGACAGGGGATTGGTAGGAAACTGTTTTTT
TRBJ2-7 TRBV19 TRBD1 - CATGTGGLEQYF TGTGCCACCGGGACAGGGGGACTCGAGCAGTACTTC
TRBJ2-7 TRBV6-2/TRBV6-3 - - CASSYSPAEVDF TGTGCCAGCAGTTACTCCCCAGCGGAGGTTGACTTC
TRBJ2-7 TRBV28 - - CASSPTRKDGEQYF TGTGCCAGCAGCCCGACACGTAAGGATGGCGAGCAGTACTTC
TRBJ2-3 TRBV28 TRBD2 - CASSPGRAREFAPDTQYF TGTGCCAGCAGTCCCGGGAGGGCGCGGGAGTTCGCCCCAGATACGCAGTATTTT